The following is a T cell receptor beta chain sequence with its context. Its recognized antigen is unknown. The junction differs from germline at one of its ends, possibly a read error. This specimen belongs to a study of prognosis after radiotherapy for stage I lung cancer (dated by TCRdb to the early 2020s). Study-wide context: Between April 2018 and January 2019, around 19 stage I NSCLC patients were enrolled in Nanjing, China. Four to six patients had oligometastatic NSCLC after their primary tumor was surgically resected, and about 15 patients had newly diagnosed primary stage I lung tumors. All patients were considered medically inoperable, owing to comorbidities in about 13 and refusal of surgery in over five. The cohort included about a dozen men and five to seven women, with a median age of approximately 73 years and a range of about 50 to 84 years. Tumor histology was squamous cell carcinoma in several patients and adenocarcinoma in about a dozen. Image-guided IMRT or VMAT was used to deliver SBRT in 3 to 5 fractions at a biologically effective dose of at least 100 Gy. Concurrent therapy was not administered to any patient alongside SBRT. About 20% of the 19 patients developed distant metastases after SBRT, at a median of roughly 7 months; the other 15 showed no significant progression. Peripheral blood TCR beta repertoires were profiled in stage I NSCLC patients before and after stereotactic body radiotherapy, and the study then linked these repertoires to distant failure. For each of the roughly 20 patients, one blood sample was taken before SBRT and one after, so the study sequenced around 40 samples in total. Study-level results and caveats: No determination of tumor specificity was made for expanded TCR clones. After SBRT, the count of unique TCR clones dropped from a median of about 10,000 beforehand to roughly 7,100 afterward (Wilcoxon paired P=0.011). TRBV and TRBJ usage frequencies reportedly differed by metastasis status, in two V genes at baseline and in roughly nine V and two J genes after SBRT. The study was limited by its small cohort and short follow-up, and the findings require independent validation. Post-SBRT Shannon entropy and its change from baseline were lower in patients who developed distant metastases; baseline Shannon entropy was not associated with metastases. No adjustment for multiple comparisons was applied to any of the reported P values.

All patients had node-negative disease on CT and PET/CT, and none had a history of other malignancies or prior chemotherapy or radiotherapy. At each of two time points, around 6 milliliters of peripheral venous blood were collected into EDTA tubes. PBMCs were isolated by Ficoll-Paque Plus density-gradient centrifugation. Immediately after collection, samples were stored at -80 degrees C until analysis. Two rounds of multiplex PCR were used to amplify the TCR beta CDR3 region from genomic DNA. In the first PCR round, primers specific to each TRBV and TRBJ gene were used, and the primer sequences were filed in Chinese patent CN105087789A. The second PCR round used universal primers. The Roche High Pure PCR Template Preparation Kit was used to extract genomic DNA from frozen PBMCs. An Illumina HiSeq 3000 was used to sequence the libraries paired-end with 151 bp reads. The original methods were these. Raw reads lacking the multiplex PCR primer sequences were removed with CutAdapt. PEAR was used to merge high-quality paired reads into contigs. MiXCR assigned TRB V, D and J gene segments to each contig by aligning to reference sequences. CDR3 sequences were clustered by base quality and sequence similarity to remove sequencing errors. Diversity was measured as Shannon entropy normalized by the natural log of productive TCR sequence number. Clonality was computed as one minus the ratio of Shannon entropy to the natural log of the number of unique clonotypes. Progression-free survival cut-offs for repertoire metrics were chosen using the Youden index of ROC curves, with analyses run in R 3.5.3. TCRdb reprocessed the public reads (quality trimming at Q25 with fastp, clone calling with MiXCR) and kept in-frame beta chains. CDR3 protein duplicates are merged, each entry listing the most common genes and DNA. The V and J calls shown here were made by TCRdb, not taken from the authors' results. The sample contains roughly 13,000 distinct CDR3 sequences, 50% to 60% of them found a single time. Roughly 26% of the sample belongs to the ten largest clones.

From a lookup of the germline V gene, CDR1 and CDR2 are MNHNS and SASEGT. The CDR3, cysteine through phenylalanine, is 18 amino acids long. The sequence is cut down to CDR3 DNA, 54 bases in frame from base 1. Sequenced material: PBMCs, taken before or after stereotactic body radiation therapy (not recorded which). This receptor was identified in a donor at least 50 years old with non-small cell lung cancer. The chain joins TRBV6-1 to TRBJ2-6, with 7 bases aligning to TRBD1. CDR3 region: CASSGMTGLGTVANFLTF. The nucleotides are TGTGCCAGCAGTGGGATGACAGGGTTAGGAACTGTGGCCAACTTCCTGACTTTC.